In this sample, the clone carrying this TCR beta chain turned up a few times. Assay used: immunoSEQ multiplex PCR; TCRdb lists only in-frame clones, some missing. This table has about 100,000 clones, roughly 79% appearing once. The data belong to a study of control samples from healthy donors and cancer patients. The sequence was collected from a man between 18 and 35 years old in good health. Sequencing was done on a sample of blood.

DNA of the CDR3: TGTGCCAGCAGTTACTCGAGGACAGGGTACCACGAGCAGTACTTC. As protein: CASSYSRTGYHEQYF. The chain uses TRBV6-5 and TRBJ2-7; TRBD1 aligns across 8 bases. V was pared by 0 bases and J by 5 bases, with 6 bases of the junction left unmatched. The CDR3 length is 15 residues. Germline assignment: CDR1 MNHEY and CDR2 SVGAGI.